This is a list of T cell receptor beta chains from one sample in a study of T-cell memory formation after mild COVID-19. A single record per CDR3 protein comes from TCRdb applying MiXCR to the 5' RACE reads. The sample has hundreds of thousands of distinct CDR3 sequences, about 20% seen once. The sequencing sample was made of PBMCs or a T cell subset sorted from them (not recorded which). The receptor source for this set is an adult woman who had mild COVID-19 (a few samples of this study predate the infection). Cell type and time point are not known. Each CDR3 is given with its conserved first and last residue. Only part of the rows carry a size: once, few, many, or a class if the clone is expanded.

v_gene: TRBV19
abundance: few
CDR3aa: CASSLDRGGAPQHF

v_gene: TRBV6-2/TRBV6-3
abundance: NA
CDR3aa: CASSYPVTSGNTDTQYF

v_gene: TRBV7-2
abundance: few
CDR3aa: CASSFQSGITEAFF

v_gene: TRBV7-9
abundance: NA
CDR3aa: CASSAQGYNSPLHF

v_gene: TRBV30
abundance: NA
CDR3aa: CAWTRTSGGTDTQYF

v_gene: TRBV4-3
abundance: NA
CDR3aa: CASSQDGQGMSEAFF

v_gene: TRBV29-1
abundance: NA
CDR3aa: CSVTGTTFYNEQFF

v_gene: TRBV7-2
abundance: NA
CDR3aa: CASSLDGTAPGGAFF

v_gene: TRBV11-3
abundance: NA
CDR3aa: CASSTSTRGNTIYF

v_gene: TRBV6-2/TRBV6-3
abundance: NA
CDR3aa: CASVLAGGLDEQFF

v_gene: TRBV14
abundance: NA
CDR3aa: CASSQAAWGLTTDTQYF

v_gene: TRBV7-2
abundance: NA
CDR3aa: CASSPRTGPNTEAFF

v_gene: TRBV5-1
abundance: NA
CDR3aa: CASSLAFSGGGRTQYF

v_gene: TRBV24-1
abundance: NA
CDR3aa: CATSDWTGGNEQFF

v_gene: TRBV12-3/TRBV12-4
abundance: few
CDR3aa: CASTPGTPYNEQFF

v_gene: TRBV20-1
abundance: NA
CDR3aa: CSARDPASSTTDTQYF

v_gene: TRBV19
abundance: few
CDR3aa: CASSKFLFYEQYF

v_gene: TRBV29-1
abundance: few
CDR3aa: CSVTGKRDEQYF

v_gene: TRBV9
abundance: few
CDR3aa: CASSVASSGGNTDTQYF

v_gene: TRBV27
abundance: few
CDR3aa: CASSGLGHLPTHYNEQFF

v_gene: TRBV21-1
abundance: few
CDR3aa: CASSRPSGYEQYF

v_gene: TRBV6-5
abundance: NA
CDR3aa: CASSYDSYTGELFF

v_gene: TRBV20-1
abundance: NA
CDR3aa: CSAKDRYSYNEQFF

v_gene: TRBV12-3/TRBV12-4
abundance: few
CDR3aa: CASSRDSHATDTQYF

v_gene: TRBV7-9
abundance: NA
CDR3aa: CASSLLGAEETQYF

v_gene: TRBV19
abundance: NA
CDR3aa: CASRKQTSISTDTQYF

v_gene: TRBV5-1
abundance: few
CDR3aa: CASKEQVNSYEQYF

v_gene: TRBV6-6
abundance: NA
CDR3aa: CASSSIRGTNEKLFF

v_gene: TRBV7-9
abundance: NA
CDR3aa: CASRLVTSRGNEQFF

v_gene: TRBV11-2
abundance: few
CDR3aa: CASSLDLPSGALSYEQYF

v_gene: TRBV7-9
abundance: few
CDR3aa: CASSLLSSGTEAFF

v_gene: TRBV18
abundance: few
CDR3aa: CASSPRTGRGSNTEAFF

v_gene: TRBV9
abundance: NA
CDR3aa: CASSVDPTSGFTDTQYF

v_gene: TRBV24-1
abundance: few
CDR3aa: CATSANYNEQFF

v_gene: TRBV7-6
abundance: NA
CDR3aa: CASSFSGTVYNEQFF

v_gene: TRBV6-1
abundance: NA
CDR3aa: CASSEALAYTGELFF